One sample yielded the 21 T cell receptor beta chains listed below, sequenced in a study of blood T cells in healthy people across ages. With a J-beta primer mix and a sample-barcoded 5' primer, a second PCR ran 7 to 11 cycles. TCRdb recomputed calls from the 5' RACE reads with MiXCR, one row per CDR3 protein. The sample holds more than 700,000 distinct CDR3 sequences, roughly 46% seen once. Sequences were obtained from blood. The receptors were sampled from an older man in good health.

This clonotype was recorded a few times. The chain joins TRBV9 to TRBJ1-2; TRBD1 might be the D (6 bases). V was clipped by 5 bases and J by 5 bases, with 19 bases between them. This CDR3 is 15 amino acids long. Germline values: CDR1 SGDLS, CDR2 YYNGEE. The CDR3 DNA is TGTGCCAGCAGAGATAACCCAGGGGATCCGTATGGCTACACCTTC. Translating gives CASRDNPGDPYGYTF.

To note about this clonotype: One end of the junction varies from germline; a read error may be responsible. Here the CDR3 DNA reads TGTGCCCCCAGTGATCCGGGACTAGCGGGGCAAGAGACCCAGTACTTC. Translated, it gives CAPSDPGLAGQETQYF. The chain uses TRBV24-1 and TRBJ2-5; 13 positions match TRBD2. The CDR3 loop spans 16 amino acids. Germline CDR1 and CDR2: KGHDR and SFDVKD.

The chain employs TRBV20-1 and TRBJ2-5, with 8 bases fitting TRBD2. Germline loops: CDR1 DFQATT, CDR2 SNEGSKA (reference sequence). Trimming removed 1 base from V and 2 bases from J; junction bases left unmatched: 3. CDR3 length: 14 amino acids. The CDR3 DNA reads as TGCAGTGCTAGAGCGCAGCGGGGGCAAGAGACCCAGTACTTC. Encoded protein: CSARAQRGQETQYF.

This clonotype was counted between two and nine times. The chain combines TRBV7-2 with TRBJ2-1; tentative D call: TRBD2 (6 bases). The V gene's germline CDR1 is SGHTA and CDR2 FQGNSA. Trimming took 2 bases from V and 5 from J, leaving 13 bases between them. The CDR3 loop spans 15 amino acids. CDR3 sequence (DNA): TGTGCCAGCAGCTTACCAGCGGGCGCGAACAATGAGCAGTTCTTC. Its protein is CASSLPAGANNEQFF. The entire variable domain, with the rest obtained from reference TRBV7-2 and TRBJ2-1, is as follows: GAGVSQSPSNKVTEKGKDVELRCDPISGHTALYWYRQSLGQGLEFLIYFQGNSAPDKSGLPSDRFSAERTGGSVSTLTIQRTQQEDSAVYLCASSLPAGANNEQFFGPGTRLTVL.

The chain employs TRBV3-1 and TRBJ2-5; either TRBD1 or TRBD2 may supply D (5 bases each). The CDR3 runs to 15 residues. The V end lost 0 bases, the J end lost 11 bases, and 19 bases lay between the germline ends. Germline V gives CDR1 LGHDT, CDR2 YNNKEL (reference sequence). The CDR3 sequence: CASSQDGTPGNEQYF. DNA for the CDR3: TGTGCCAGCAGCCAAGATGGGACCCCCGGAAATGAGCAGTACTTC.

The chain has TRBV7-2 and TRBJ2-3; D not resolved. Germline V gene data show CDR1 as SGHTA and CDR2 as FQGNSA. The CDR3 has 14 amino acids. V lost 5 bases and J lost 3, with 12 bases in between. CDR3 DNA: TGTGCCAGCAGCCCCAGAGGTGTGACAGATACGCAGTATTTT. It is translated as CASSPRGVTDTQYF.

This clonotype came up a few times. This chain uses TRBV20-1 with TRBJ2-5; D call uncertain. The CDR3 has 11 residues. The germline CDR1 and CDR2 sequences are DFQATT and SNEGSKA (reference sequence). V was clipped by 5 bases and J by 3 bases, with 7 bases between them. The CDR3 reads CSAEYKETQYF. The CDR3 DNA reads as TGCAGTGCTGAATACAAAGAGACCCAGTACTTC.

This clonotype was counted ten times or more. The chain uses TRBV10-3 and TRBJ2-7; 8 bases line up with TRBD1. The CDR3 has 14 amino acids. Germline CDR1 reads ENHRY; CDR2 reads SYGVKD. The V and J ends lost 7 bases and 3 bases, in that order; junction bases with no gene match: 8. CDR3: CAINPGTGVYEQYF. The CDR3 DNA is TGTGCCATCAATCCGGGGACAGGAGTCTACGAGCAGTACTTC.

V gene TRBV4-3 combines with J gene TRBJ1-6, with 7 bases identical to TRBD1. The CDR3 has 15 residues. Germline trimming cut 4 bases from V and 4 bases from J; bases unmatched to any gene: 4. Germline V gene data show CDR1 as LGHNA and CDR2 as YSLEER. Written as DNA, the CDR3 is TGCGCCAGCAGCCGACAACAGGGGTATAATTCACCCCTCCACTTT. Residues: CASSRQQGYNSPLHF.

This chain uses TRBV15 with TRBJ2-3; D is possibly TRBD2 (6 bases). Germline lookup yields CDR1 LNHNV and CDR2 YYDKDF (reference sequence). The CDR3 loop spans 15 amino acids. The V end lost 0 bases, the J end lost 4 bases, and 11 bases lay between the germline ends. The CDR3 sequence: CATSRDEGGADTQYF. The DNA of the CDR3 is TGTGCCACCAGCAGAGATGAAGGAGGGGCAGATACGCAGTATTTT.

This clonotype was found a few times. The CDR3, as DNA: TGCAGCGGAAACGGGGAGGGACCAGGGGATACGCAGTATTTT. This codes for CSGNGEGPGDTQYF. The rearrangement links TRBV29-1 to TRBJ2-3; 7 bases are shared with TRBD2. The CDR3 sequence is 14 residues long. Looked up from germline, CDR1 is SQVTM and CDR2 is ANQGSEA. J lost 6 bases, V lost 7 bases, and 13 bases had no gene match.

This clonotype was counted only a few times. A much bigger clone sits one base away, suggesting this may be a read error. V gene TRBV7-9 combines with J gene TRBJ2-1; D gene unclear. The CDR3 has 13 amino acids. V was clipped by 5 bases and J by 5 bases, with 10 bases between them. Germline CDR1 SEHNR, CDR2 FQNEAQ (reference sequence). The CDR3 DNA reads TGTGCCAGCAGCGTAGAGGACCACAATGAGCAGTTCTTC. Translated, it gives CASSVEDHNEQFF.

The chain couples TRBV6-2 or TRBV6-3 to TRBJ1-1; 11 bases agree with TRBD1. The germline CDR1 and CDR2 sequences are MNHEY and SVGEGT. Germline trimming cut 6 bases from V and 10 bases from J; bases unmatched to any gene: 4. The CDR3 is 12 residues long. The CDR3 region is CASSGTGGRAFF. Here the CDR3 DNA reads TGTGCCAGCAGCGGGACAGGGGGAAGAGCTTTCTTT.

The CDR3 region is CASSQDPAHYEQYF. CDR3 coding DNA: TGCGCCAGCAGCCAAGATCCGGCGCACTACGAGCAGTACTTC. The V gene is TRBV4-1, the J gene TRBJ2-7, with D uncertain. The CDR3 extends over 14 amino acids. V shed 0 bases and J shed 3 bases, with 9 bases lying between them. Germline CDR1 MGHRA, CDR2 YSYEKL.

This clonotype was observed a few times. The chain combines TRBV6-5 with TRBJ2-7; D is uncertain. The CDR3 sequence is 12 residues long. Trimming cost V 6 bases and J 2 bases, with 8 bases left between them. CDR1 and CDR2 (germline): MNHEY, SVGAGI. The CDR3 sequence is CASRITPYEQYF. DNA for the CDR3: TGTGCCAGCAGGATCACTCCCTACGAGCAGTACTTC.

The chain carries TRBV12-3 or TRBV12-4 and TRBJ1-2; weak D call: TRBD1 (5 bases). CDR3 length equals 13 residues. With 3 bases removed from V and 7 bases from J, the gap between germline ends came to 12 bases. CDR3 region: CASSFQGATGYTF. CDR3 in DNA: TGTGCCAGCAGTTTTCAGGGAGCGACTGGCTACACCTTC.

The CDR3 loop reads CASSEAASGKLFF. For the CDR3, the DNA is TGTGCCAGCAGTGAAGCGGCGAGCGGGAAACTGTTTTTT. This chain uses TRBV6-1 with TRBJ1-4; D not certain. The CDR3 sequence is 13 residues long. Trimming took off 0 bases at V and 11 bases at J, with 10 bases between the two ends. CDR1 and CDR2 (germline): MNHNS, SASEGT.

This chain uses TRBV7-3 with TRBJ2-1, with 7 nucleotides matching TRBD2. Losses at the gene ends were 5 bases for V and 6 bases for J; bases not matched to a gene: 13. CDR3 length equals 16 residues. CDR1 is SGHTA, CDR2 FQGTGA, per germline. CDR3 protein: CASSQTSGRESNEQFF. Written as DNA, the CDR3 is TGTGCCAGCAGCCAAACCTCTGGGCGGGAGTCCAATGAGCAGTTCTTC.

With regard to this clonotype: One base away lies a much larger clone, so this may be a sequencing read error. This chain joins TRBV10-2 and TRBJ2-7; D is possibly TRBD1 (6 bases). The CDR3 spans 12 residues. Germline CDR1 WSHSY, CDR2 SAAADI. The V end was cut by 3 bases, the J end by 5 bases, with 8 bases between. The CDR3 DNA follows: TGCGCCAGCAGTGACAGGGGCGACGAGCAGTACTTC. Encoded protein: CASSDRGDEQYF.

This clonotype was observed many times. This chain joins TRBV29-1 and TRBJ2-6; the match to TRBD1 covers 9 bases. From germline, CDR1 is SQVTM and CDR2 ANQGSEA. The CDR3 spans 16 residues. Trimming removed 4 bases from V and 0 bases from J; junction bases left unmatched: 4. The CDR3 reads CSVGGTGRSGANVLTF. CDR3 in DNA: TGCAGCGTTGGAGGGACAGGGCGCTCTGGGGCCAACGTCCTGACTTTC.

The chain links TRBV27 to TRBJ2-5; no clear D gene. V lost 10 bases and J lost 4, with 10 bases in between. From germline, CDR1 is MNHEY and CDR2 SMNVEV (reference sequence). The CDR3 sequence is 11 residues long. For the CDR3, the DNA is TGTGCCACCGGGTCCTTAGAGACCCAGTACTTC. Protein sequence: CATGSLETQYF.